The present TCR beta chain was sequenced within a study of regulatory T cells in long-lasting Graves disease. Study results and limitations: Having only a small sample size may have limited accuracy.

Germline CDR1 and CDR2: MDHEN and SYDVKM. The CDR3 is 16 amino acids. Unmatched junction bases numbered 12, after V lost 3 bases and J lost 4 bases. Building the TCR beta libraries relied on iRepertoire HTBI primers, and CDR3 regions underwent Arm-PCR. Using its own MiXCR run on the multiplex PCR reads, TCRdb lists one record per CDR3 protein. Of hundreds of thousands of distinct CDR3 sequences in the sample, about a fifth were seen once. For this clonotype: Its antigen remains unidentified.

Time point here: persistent/refractory GD, antithyroid drugs over 5 years with positive TRAb. There was RNA extracted from PBMCs, and the TCR library was made from it. The material was peripheral blood mononuclear cells (PBMCs), obtained when the disease was refractory, from a patient treated with antithyroid drugs. This chain joins TRBV28 and TRBJ2-7, with 7 bases aligning to TRBD1. This TCR was recovered from a female donor with Graves disease. The CDR3 DNA follows: TGTGCCAGCAGTTTCGGAAGGACAGGTTCTTCGTACGAGCAGTACTTC. Protein sequence: CASSFGRTGSSYEQYF.